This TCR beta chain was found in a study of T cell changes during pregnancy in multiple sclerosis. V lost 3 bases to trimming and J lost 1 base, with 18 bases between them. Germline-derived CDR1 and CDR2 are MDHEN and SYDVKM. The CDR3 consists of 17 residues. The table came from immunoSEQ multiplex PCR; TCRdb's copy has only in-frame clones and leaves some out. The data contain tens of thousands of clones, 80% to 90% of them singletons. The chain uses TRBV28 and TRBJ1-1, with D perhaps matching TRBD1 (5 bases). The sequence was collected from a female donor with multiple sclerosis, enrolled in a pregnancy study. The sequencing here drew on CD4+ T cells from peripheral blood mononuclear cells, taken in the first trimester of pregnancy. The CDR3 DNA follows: TGTGCCAGCAGTTTCGGGCGGACAAAATTAGGGAACACTGAAGCTTTCTTT. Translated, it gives CASSFGRTKLGNTEAFF.